This T cell receptor beta chain stems from a study of T cell repertoires in cytomegalovirus infection. Overall study: Indicated by public TCR beta signatures were CMV infection and matching HLA type.

One entry per CDR3 protein, called by TCRdb with MiXCR from the reads. Of roughly 280,000 distinct CDR3 sequences in the sample, roughly 10% are singletons; the top ten hold about 16%. In this sample, this clonotype turned up many times. CDR1 and CDR2 (germline): MDHEN, SYDVKM. V lost 3 bases, J lost 0 bases, and 5 bases lay in between. The CDR3 contains 13 residues. The TCR comes from a human donor in good health (CMV status not recorded). Some clones in this sample may be carry-over from other donors' samples. The chain combines TRBV28 with TRBJ1-1; D remains unclear. Sequenced sample: PBMCs. CDR3 sequence: CASSFPVNTEAFF. The CDR3 nucleotides are TGTGCCAGCAGTTTCCCAGTGAACACTGAAGCTTTCTTT.